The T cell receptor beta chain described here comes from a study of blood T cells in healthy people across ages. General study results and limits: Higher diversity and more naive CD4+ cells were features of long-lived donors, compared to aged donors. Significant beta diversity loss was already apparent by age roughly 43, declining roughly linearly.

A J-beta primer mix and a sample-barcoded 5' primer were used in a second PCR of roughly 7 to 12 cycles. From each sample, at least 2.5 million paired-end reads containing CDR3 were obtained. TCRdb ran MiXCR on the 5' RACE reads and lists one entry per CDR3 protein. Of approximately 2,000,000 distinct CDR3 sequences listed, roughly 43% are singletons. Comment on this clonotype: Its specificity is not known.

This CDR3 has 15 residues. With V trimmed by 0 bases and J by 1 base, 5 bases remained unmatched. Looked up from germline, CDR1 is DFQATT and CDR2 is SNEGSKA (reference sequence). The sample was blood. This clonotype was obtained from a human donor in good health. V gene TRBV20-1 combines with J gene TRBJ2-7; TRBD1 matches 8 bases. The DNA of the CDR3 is TGCAGTGCTAGAGATCTAGACAGGGGATCCTACGAGCAGTACTTC. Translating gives CSARDLDRGSYEQYF.